The clone carrying this T cell receptor (beta chain) was found many times. The antigen is not known. The entry originates in a study of T cell repertoires in cytomegalovirus infection. About the research overall: Carrying CMV and the relevant HLA type showed in public TCR beta signatures.

This CDR3 has 14 residues. CDR1 and CDR2 (germline): SNHLY, FYNNEI. V shed 7 bases and J 5 bases; nucleotides not matched to a gene: 8. MiXCR was run by TCRdb on the reads, yielding one entry per CDR3 protein. Found here are approximately 500,000 distinct CDR3 sequences, about 11% of them singletons; the top ten hold about a tenth. Study-wide points: Adding up the frequency of public TCR beta families identified people who carried CMV plus the relevant HLA. Dominant in the ex vivo response were TCR beta clonotypes restricted by HLA-C and specific for CMV.

Material: PBMCs. This receptor was identified in a human donor in good health (CMV status not recorded). Some clones in this sample may be carry-over from other donors' samples. This sequence joins TRBV2 and TRBJ2-5, with TRBD2 matching over 9 bases. For the CDR3, the DNA is TGTGCCAGCATATCGGGACTAGCAGGGGAGACCCAGTACTTC. It yields the protein CASISGLAGETQYF.